This T cell receptor beta chain came from a study of cytomegalovirus exposure and HLA in healthy donors. The germline V gene encodes CDR1 SNHLY and CDR2 FYNNEI. J gave up 6 bases and V 2 bases, and 7 bases lay outside the gene matches. CDR3 size: 16 residues. Study observations and caveats: Most sequenced TCRs were rare (though some public TCRs occurred in many donors). Rates of TCR association differed by HLA locus in a later analysis, with DRB1 highest and HLA-C lowest. TCR beta sequences reportedly predicted most subjects' HLA-A and HLA-B alleles accurately.

Points on this clone: The target antigen is unknown.

In the PCR, 60 Vbeta and 13 Jbeta primers were used. The table came from immunoSEQ multiplex PCR; TCRdb's copy has only in-frame clones and leaves some out. The profile covers 90,000 to 120,000 clones, with under 80% appearing a single time and less than 5% taken by the ten largest. The sample taken for sequencing was PBMCs. The clonotype originates from a woman younger than 30 in good health and CMV-seropositive. The chain carries TRBV2 and TRBJ2-1; TRBD2 aligns across 10 bases. For the CDR3, the DNA is TGTGCCAGCAGTGAATCTAGCGGGAGAACAGGCAATGAGCAGTTCTTC. Protein: CASSESSGRTGNEQFF.